These 9 T cell receptor beta chains were all obtained from the same sample, sequenced in a study of T cells expressing NK-cell markers. TCRdb derives one entry per CDR3 protein from the 5' RACE reads, leaving out DNA. The table lists around 260,000 distinct CDR3 sequences. The material sequenced was blood T cells: a sorted CD56 or NKG2C T cell subset, CD4+ or CD8+ T cells, or bulk PBMC T cells (not recorded which). These receptors were taken from a woman between 18 and 75 years old in good health.

The chain couples TRBV5-5 to TRBJ2-7. CDR1 and CDR2 (germline): SGHKS, YYEKEE (reference sequence). The CDR3 is made up of 15 amino acids. The CDR3 spells CASSLARGRNYEQYF.

This chain joins TRBV7-2 and TRBJ1-2; TCRdb calls TRBD1, which cannot be checked without DNA. Germline V gene sequence: CDR1 SGHTA, CDR2 FQGNSA. This CDR3 comprises 17 residues. This CDR3 is CASSLMGPGQGNYGYTF.

This chain joins TRBV11-2 and TRBJ2-4; checking the TCRdb D call of TRBD1 is not possible without DNA. The CDR3 extends over 19 amino acids. From germline, CDR1 is SGHAT and CDR2 FQNNGV. The CDR3 spells CASSLRIGGGTLAKNIQYF.

CDR3 in amino acids: CASSLRRGHGGEQYF. V is TRBV7-2 and J is TRBJ2-7; TCRdb selects TRBD1, and the lack of DNA leaves this call unchecked. The CDR3 consists of 15 residues. Germline assignment: CDR1 SGHTA and CDR2 FQGNSA.

This chain uses TRBV7-2 with TRBJ1-2; as DNA is missing, the TRBD1 call by TCRdb cannot be tested. This CDR3 has 15 residues. The germline V gene encodes CDR1 SGHTA and CDR2 FQGNSA. CDR3 protein: CASSPGQGRNYGYTF.

The chain employs TRBV28 and TRBJ2-5; absent DNA, TCRdb's TRBD1 call cannot be checked. The CDR3 extends over 14 amino acids. Germline-derived CDR1 and CDR2 are MDHEN and SYDVKM. The CDR3 protein is CASSLWGERETQYF.

The rearrangement links TRBV28 to TRBJ2-7. This CDR3 is 13 amino acids long. In germline, CDR1 is MDHEN, CDR2 SYDVKM. The CDR3 region is CASSFTPTYEQYF. The full variable domain, with the rest looked up from reference TRBV28 and TRBJ2-7, is DVKVTQSSRYLVKRTGEKVFLECVQDMDHENMFWYRQDPGLGLRLIYFSYDVKMKEKGDIPEGYSVSREKKERFSLILESASTNQTSMYLCASSFTPTYEQYFGPGTRLTVT.

The chain carries TRBV25-1 and TRBJ2-7. This CDR3 is 14 amino acids long. The germline gives CDR1 MGHDK, CDR2 SYGVNS. Here the CDR3 reads CASSGRLLSYEQYF.

This chain joins TRBV6-2 or TRBV6-3 and TRBJ2-3; with no DNA, the TCRdb D assignment of TRBD2 cannot be verified. The germline CDR1 and CDR2 sequences are MNHEY and SVGEGT. The CDR3 is 15 residues long. CDR3 region: CASSYSSRTPDTQYF.